Listed here are 28 T cell receptor beta chains from one sample, sequenced in a study of blood T cell repertoires in COVID-19. The method was immunoSEQ multiplex PCR; TCRdb's version includes in-frame clones alone and lacks a portion of them. Here the sample spans 55,000 to 85,000 clones, around 86% being singletons. The specimen sequenced was peripheral blood. The receptors originated from a woman aged 18-29 years with acute or convalescent COVID-19.

The V gene is TRBV30, the J gene TRBJ2-7, with 16 bases fitting TRBD2. This CDR3 contains 18 residues. The germline gives CDR1 GTSNPN, CDR2 SVGIG (reference sequence). J gave up 5 bases and V 5 bases, and 15 bases lay outside the gene matches. For the CDR3, the DNA is TGTGCCTGGCCCCCATGGGGACTAGCGGGGGGGGGAGAAGACGAGCAGTACTTC. It encodes CAWPPWGLAGGGEDEQYF. Drawing the rest from reference TRBV30 and TRBJ2-7, the complete variable domain is SQTIHQWPATLVQPVGSPLSLECTVEGTSNPNLYWYRQAAGRGLQLLFYSVGIGQISSEVPQNLSASRPQDRQFILSSKKLLLSDSGFYLCAWPPWGLAGGGEDEQYFGPGTRLTVT.

The chain joins TRBV2 to TRBJ2-2; 7 bases are a match to TRBD2. With V trimmed by 7 bases and J by 3 bases, 5 bases remained unmatched. This CDR3 region has 14 residues. Germline V gives CDR1 SNHLY, CDR2 FYNNEI. CDR3 bases: TGTGCCAGCACCCAGCGGGATTACACCGGGGAGCTGTTTTTT. Amino acid sequence: CASTQRDYTGELFF.

The rearrangement joins TRBV27 to TRBJ2-3, with a possible D match to TRBD1 (6 bases). V lost 6 bases, J lost 2 bases, and 15 bases lay in between. The CDR3 is 15 residues long. Germline V gives CDR1 MNHEY, CDR2 SMNVEV (reference sequence). CDR3: CASSPDSWSTDTQYF. CDR3 DNA: TGTGCCAGCAGCCCGGACAGCTGGTCCACAGATACGCAGTATTTT.

The V gene is TRBV29-1, the J gene TRBJ1-2, with D unresolved. V shed 7 bases and J shed 2 bases, with 14 bases lying between them. The CDR3 length is 13 residues. CDR1 is SQVTM and CDR2 is ANQGSEA in the germline V gene. The CDR3 spells CSDTPGGNYGYTF. CDR3 DNA sequence: TGCAGCGATACCCCCGGAGGGAACTATGGCTACACCTTC.

V gene TRBV28 combines with J gene TRBJ2-2; no clear D gene. Trimming took off 5 bases at V and 4 bases at J, with 11 bases between the two ends. Per germline, CDR1 MDHEN and CDR2 SYDVKM. The CDR3 contains 14 residues. The CDR3 DNA is TGTGCCAGCAGTGTACAAACTATCACCGGGGAGCTGTTTTTT. Its protein product is CASSVQTITGELFF. Looking up the rest from reference TRBV28 and TRBJ2-2 gives the full variable domain: DVKVTQSSRYLVKRTGEKVFLECVQDMDHENMFWYRQDPGLGLRLIYFSYDVKMKEKGDIPEGYSVSREKKERFSLILESASTNQTSMYLCASSVQTITGELFFGEGSRLTVL.

The V gene is TRBV10-2, the J gene TRBJ2-6; 8 bases fit TRBD1. Germline V gene lookup returns CDR1 WSHSY and CDR2 SAAADI. V was clipped by 4 bases and J by 0 bases; unmatched bases: 2. CDR3 size: 16 residues. This CDR3 reads CASSGQGPSGANVLTF. The CDR3 region has the DNA TGCGCCAGCAGTGGACAGGGGCCCTCTGGGGCCAACGTCCTGACTTTC.

The genes are TRBV19 and TRBJ1-1; 10 bases fit TRBD1. The germline CDR1 and CDR2 sequences are LNHDA and SQIVND (reference sequence). This CDR3 region has 16 residues. Germline trimming cut 3 bases from V and 8 bases from J; bases unmatched to any gene: 12. The CDR3 region has the DNA TGTGCCAGTAGTATCGGGACAGGGGAATGGGGGCTGGAAGCTTTCTTT. Its translation: CASSIGTGEWGLEAFF.

This clone was picked up one time. This rearrangement joins TRBV11-2 to TRBJ1-1; maybe TRBD1 (5 bases). The CDR3 loop spans 15 amino acids. Germline assignment: CDR1 SGHAT and CDR2 FQNNGV. Trimming shortened V by 1 base and J by 2 bases, and 11 bases separated the two germline ends. The CDR3 loop reads CASSLARGGNTEAFF. Here the CDR3 DNA reads TGTGCCAGCAGCTTAGCTCGGGGGGGAAACACTGAAGCTTTCTTT.

This rearrangement joins TRBV9 to TRBJ1-2; 11 bases fit TRBD1. After removal of 4 bases from V and 3 bases from J, the junction contained 8 bases not matched to a gene. This CDR3 is 16 amino acids long. Germline CDR1 SGDLS, CDR2 YYNGEE. CDR3 DNA: TGTGCCAGCAGCAAAAGGGACAGGGGGTCTGACTATGGCTACACCTTC. Amino acids: CASSKRDRGSDYGYTF.

The chain has TRBV5-4 and TRBJ2-1; 8 bases are shared with TRBD2. Germline V gene data show CDR1 as SGHNT and CDR2 as YYREEE (reference sequence). The V and J ends lost 5 bases and 0 bases, in that order; junction bases with no gene match: 16. The CDR3 totals 19 residues. The CDR3: CASRFDLRGGQNSYNEQFF. The CDR3 DNA reads TGTGCCAGCAGGTTCGATTTACGGGGGGGACAAAACTCCTACAATGAGCAGTTCTTC.

This chain uses TRBV2 with TRBJ2-7; D might be TRBD1 (5 bases). In germline, CDR1 is SNHLY, CDR2 FYNNEI. The CDR3 runs 12 residues. Trimming left V 8 bases short and J 2 bases short, with 10 bases between. In DNA form, the CDR3 reads TGTGCCAGCCGCGACAGTACCTACGAGCAGTACTTC. Translation gives CASRDSTYEQYF.

The genes are TRBV27 and TRBJ1-5; the match to TRBD1 covers 9 bases. CDR3 length equals 14 residues. Germline CDR1 MNHEY, CDR2 SMNVEV (reference sequence). Trimming at V came to 3 bases and at J to 6 bases, leaving 3 bases not matched to a gene. CDR3 region: CASSFTGGGQPQHF. The CDR3 region has the DNA TGTGCCAGCAGTTTCACAGGGGGCGGTCAGCCCCAGCATTTT.

This sequence joins TRBV6-2 or TRBV6-3 and TRBJ2-7; possible D gene TRBD1, 5 bases. CDR3 length: 12 amino acids. V was clipped by 6 bases and J by 3 bases, with 9 bases between them. CDR1 is MNHEY, CDR2 SVGEGT, per germline. CDR3 region: CASSIGHYEQYF. CDR3 nucleotides: TGTGCCAGCAGCATCGGACACTACGAGCAGTACTTC.

The chain combines TRBV6-5 with TRBJ1-4; 10 bases line up with TRBD1. CDR3 length: 14 amino acids. V shed 5 bases and J 7 bases; nucleotides not matched to a gene: 4. Germline CDR1 MNHEY, CDR2 SVGAGI. The CDR3 sequence: CASSRDRGGEKLFF. The CDR3 nucleotides are TGTGCCAGCAGTAGGGACAGGGGTGGTGAAAAACTGTTTTTT.

V and J are TRBV25-1 and TRBJ1-1; D is possibly TRBD1 (5 bases). This CDR3 is 13 amino acids long. The ends were cut back, 6 bases at V and 1 base at J, with 9 bases in the middle. CDR1 and CDR2 (germline): MGHDK, SYGVNS. The CDR3 DNA follows: TGTGCCAGCAGAAGTCAGGGGAACACTGAAGCTTTCTTT. It yields the protein CASRSQGNTEAFF.

CDR3 DNA: TGTGCCAGCAGCTTAAGGACTAGCGGGAGCTACAATGAGCAGTTCTTC. Translation: CASSLRTSGSYNEQFF. The V and J genes are TRBV11-2 and TRBJ2-1; 13 bases line up with TRBD2. This CDR3 region has 16 residues. The V and J ends lost 2 bases and 3 bases, in that order; junction bases with no gene match: 1. The germline V gene encodes CDR1 SGHAT and CDR2 FQNNGV. Drawing the rest from reference TRBV11-2 and TRBJ2-1, the complete variable domain is EAGVAQSPRYKIIEKRQSVAFWCNPISGHATLYWYQQILGQGPKLLIQFQNNGVVDDSQLPKDRFSAERLKGVDSTLKIQPAKLEDSAVYLCASSLRTSGSYNEQFFGPGTRLTVL.

The chain links TRBV6-6 to TRBJ2-3; the match to TRBD1 covers 11 bases. CDR1 MNHNY and CDR2 SVGAGI come from the germline V gene (reference sequence). V lost 5 bases to trimming and J lost 0 bases; unmatched junction nucleotides: 7. The CDR3 extends over 17 amino acids. Here the CDR3 reads CASSPGQGVSSTDTQYF. The CDR3 bases are TGTGCCAGCAGTCCGGGACAGGGGGTTTCTAGCACAGATACGCAGTATTTT.

The chain employs TRBV21-1 and TRBJ2-7; TRBD2, as called in the table, went unchecked against the DNA. TRBV21-1 is classified as a pseudogene. The CDR3 is 15 residues long. Written as DNA, the CDR3 is TGTGCCAGCACAAGAGGACTAGACTTAATCTACGAGCAGTACTTC. Translated: CASTRGLDLIYEQYF.

The chain joins TRBV7-8 to TRBJ2-2; D not resolved. CDR1 is SGHVS and CDR2 is FQNEAQ in the germline V gene. Trimming removed 5 bases from V and 5 bases from J, with 12 bases in between. This CDR3 comprises 14 residues. This chain's CDR3 is CASSLIVETGELFF. CDR3 bases: TGTGCCAGCAGCCTGATCGTAGAGACCGGGGAGCTGTTTTTT. Full variable domain (rest looked up from reference TRBV7-8 and TRBJ2-2): GAGVSQSPRYKVAKRGQDVALRCDPISGHVSLFWYQQALGQGPEFLTYFQNEAQLDKSGLPSDRFFAERPEGSVSTLKIQRTQQEDSAVYLCASSLIVETGELFFGEGSRLTVL.

The rearrangement joins TRBV28 to TRBJ2-1; D may be TRBD1 (6 bases). The CDR3 length is 19 residues. Trimming cost V 3 bases and J 12 bases, with 33 bases left between them. The germline CDR1 and CDR2 sequences are MDHEN and SYDVKM. The CDR3 protein is CASSFFRPRDRLSLFGQFF. The DNA for the CDR3 is TGTGCCAGCAGTTTTTTTCGCCCGCGAGACAGGTTATCCCTATTTGGGCAGTTCTTC.

V and J are TRBV5-1 and TRBJ2-3; no reliable D call. The germline CDR1 and CDR2 sequences are SGHRS and YFSETQ. CDR3 length: 16 amino acids. The V gene lost 0 bases and the J gene lost 0 bases, with 11 bases spanning the gap. CDR3 in amino acids: CASSLVRNPSTDTQYF. The CDR3 bases are TGCGCCAGCAGCTTGGTCAGGAACCCTAGCACAGATACGCAGTATTTT.

The V and J genes are TRBV19 and TRBJ2-1, with 7 bases that match TRBD2. Germline values: CDR1 LNHDA, CDR2 SQIVND (reference sequence). The junction had 7 bases not matched to a gene; V was cut back by 3 bases and J by 5 bases. The CDR3 is made up of 15 amino acids. The CDR3 bases are TGTGCCAGTAGTATTTCGGGCGGGAGCCACAATGAGCAGTTCTTC. Protein product: CASSISGGSHNEQFF.

The gene calls are TRBV4-1 and TRBJ1-4; D call uncertain. Germline V gene data show CDR1 as MGHRA and CDR2 as YSYEKL. The CDR3 sequence is 16 residues long. The germline V and J ends were trimmed by 2 bases and 0 bases, with 10 bases remaining between them. The CDR3 sequence: CASSQPVNPTNEKLFF. The CDR3 DNA sequence: TGCGCCAGCAGCCAACCAGTTAATCCAACTAATGAAAAACTGTTTTTT.

This chain connects TRBV7-2 to TRBJ2-5; D might be TRBD1 (6 bases). Germline-derived CDR1 and CDR2 are SGHTA and FQGNSA. Trimming shortened V by 2 bases and J by 5 bases, and 12 bases separated the two germline ends. The length of the CDR3 is 14 residues. The CDR3 protein is CASSLNRVGETQYF. CDR3 nucleotides: TGTGCCAGCAGCTTAAACAGGGTGGGGGAGACCCAGTACTTC.

This chain uses TRBV19 with TRBJ1-2; D perhaps matches TRBD1 (5 bases). Germline values: CDR1 LNHDA, CDR2 SQIVND (reference sequence). Trimming left V 3 bases short and J 7 bases short, with 18 bases between. The CDR3 is made up of 15 amino acids. The DNA of the CDR3 is TGTGCCAGTAGTATCGCCGGCAGGGCGGTACGTGGCTACACCTTC. As protein: CASSIAGRAVRGYTF.

The chain has TRBV15 and TRBJ1-1; possible D gene TRBD1, 6 bases. The V end lost 7 bases, the J end lost 0 bases, and 12 bases lay between the germline ends. This CDR3 is 14 amino acids long. CDR1 LNHNV and CDR2 YYDKDF come from the germline V gene (reference sequence). The CDR3 sequence: CATKPGHLNTEAFF. The CDR3 coding sequence is TGTGCCACCAAACCGGGACACCTGAACACTGAAGCTTTCTTT.

V gene TRBV5-1 combines with J gene TRBJ2-7, with unresolved D. Trimming removed 0 bases at V and 6 bases at J, with 16 bases between. The CDR3 runs to 15 residues. CDR1 is SGHRS and CDR2 is YFSETQ in the germline V gene. In DNA form, the CDR3 reads TGCGCCAGCAGCTTGGATTACGCTACTTCCCCCGAGCAGTACTTC. Amino acids: CASSLDYATSPEQYF.

This sequence joins TRBV11-3 and TRBJ1-1; TRBD1 matches 7 bases. CDR3 length: 20 residues. V shed 8 bases, J shed 2 bases, and the junction held 26 bases outside the gene matches. The germline CDR1 and CDR2 sequences are SGHNT and YENEEA. The CDR3 sequence: CASGELHRGWGPVSNTEAFF. DNA of the CDR3: TGTGCCAGCGGCGAATTACACAGGGGATGGGGCCCCGTTTCAAACACTGAAGCTTTCTTT.